These 13 T cell receptor beta chains were all obtained from the same sample, sequenced in a study of blood T cell repertoires in COVID-19. This table comes from immunoSEQ multiplex PCR, and its TCRdb copy is limited to in-frame clones, with some not included. The sample has 150,000 to 180,000 clones; around 85% are singletons. What was sequenced was peripheral blood. Receptors were obtained from a man between 60 and 75 years old with COVID-19, enrolled during active disease.

This sequence joins TRBV18 and TRBJ1-1; D remains ambiguous. V gave up 3 bases and J gave up 0 bases, with 11 bases separating them. Germline lookup yields CDR1 KGHSH and CDR2 LQKENI. This CDR3 comprises 15 residues. The CDR3 loop reads CASSPSRRMNTEAFF. CDR3 sequence (DNA): TGTGCCAGCTCACCTTCGAGGAGAATGAACACTGAAGCTTTCTTT.

The chain links TRBV19 to TRBJ1-6; maybe TRBD1 (6 bases). Between the trimmed V and J ends, which lost 6 bases and 6 bases, there was a span of 12 bases. The CDR3 has 14 amino acids. Germline CDR1 reads LNHDA; CDR2 reads SQIVND (reference sequence). CDR3 DNA sequence: TGTGCCAGTAGCCGGGACATTACTAATTCACCCCTCCACTTT. Translated: CASSRDITNSPLHF.

The V gene is TRBV10-3, the J gene TRBJ2-3, with D perhaps matching TRBD1 (6 bases). Trimming cost V 10 bases and J 3 bases, with 32 bases left between them. Germline loops: CDR1 ENHRY, CDR2 SYGVKD. The CDR3 is 19 residues long. The CDR3 protein is CATKKPTGFKTLGTDTQYF. Here the CDR3 DNA reads TGTGCCACCAAGAAACCTACAGGGTTTAAGACCCTAGGAACAGATACGCAGTATTTT.

The CDR3 protein is CASSIEIGNEKLFF. The CDR3, as DNA: TGTGCCAGTAGTATCGAGATCGGTAATGAAAAACTGTTTTTT. V is TRBV19 and J is TRBJ1-4; D call uncertain. The CDR3 is 14 residues long. V was pared by 3 bases and J by 4 bases, with 9 bases between. Germline CDR1 LNHDA, CDR2 SQIVND (reference sequence).

The CDR3 reads CASINRGRGNTEAFF. In nucleotides, the CDR3 is TGTGCCAGCATCAACCGGGGTCGGGGAAACACTGAAGCTTTCTTT. The chain carries TRBV19 and TRBJ1-1; D ambiguous. There are 15 residues in the CDR3. Trimming took off 9 bases at V and 2 bases at J, with 19 bases between the two ends. Germline lookup yields CDR1 LNHDA and CDR2 SQIVND (reference sequence).

V and J are TRBV6-1 and TRBJ1-1; unclear D gene. This CDR3 is built from 12 residues. Between the trimmed V and J ends, which lost 5 bases and 8 bases, there was a span of 12 bases. The germline V gene encodes CDR1 MNHNS and CDR2 SASEGT. CDR3 amino acids: CASSWFVAEAFF. The CDR3 DNA sequence: TGTGCCAGCAGTTGGTTTGTAGCAGAAGCTTTCTTT.

With respect to this clone: Sequence at one end of the junction differs from germline and may be a read error. The V call is TRBV11-3, the J call TRBJ2-7; no clear D. The CDR3 consists of 12 residues. CDR1 SGHNT and CDR2 YENEEA come from the germline V gene. CDR3 sequence: CASSLAALWQVF. For the CDR3, the DNA is TGTGCCAGCAGCTTAGCAGCCCTTTGGCAGGTCTTC. The full variable domain, in which reference TRBV11-3 and TRBJ2-7 provide the parts outside the CDR3, is EAGVVQSPRYKIIEKKQPVAFWCNPISGHNTLYWYLQNLGQGPELLIRYENEEAVDDSQLPKDRFSAERLKGVDSTLKIQPAELGDSAVYLCASSLAALWQVFGPGTRLTVT.

The chain is built from TRBV7-9 and TRBJ2-1, with 9 bases aligning to TRBD1. This CDR3 is built from 18 residues. CDR1 is SEHNR and CDR2 is FQNEAQ in the germline V gene (reference sequence). Trimming removed 7 bases from V and 0 bases from J; junction bases left unmatched: 13. The CDR3 protein is CASIRTGVAPGSYNEQFF. As DNA, the CDR3 is TGTGCCAGCATCAGGACAGGGGTGGCCCCGGGCTCCTACAATGAGCAGTTCTTC.

The gene calls are TRBV21-1 and TRBJ2-7; TRBD2 reflects the table's D call only, with no check against the DNA. TRBV21-1 is flagged as a pseudogene. The CDR3 is 17 residues long. CDR3 nucleotide sequence: TGTGCCAGCAGCAAGGCATCGCCCGATGGGGGGAACGACGAGCAGTACTTC. Encoded protein: CASSKASPDGGNDEQYF.

This clone has only one observation. The rearrangement uses TRBV15 and TRBJ2-1, with 14 bases identical to TRBD2. V lost 6 bases and J lost 12; bases outside the gene matches: 1. The CDR3 is 12 residues long. Germline V lookup: CDR1 LNHNV, CDR2 YYDKDF (reference sequence). The CDR3 DNA reads TGTGCCACCAGGGGGACTAGCGGGAGGCAGTTCTTC. Its translation is CATRGTSGRQFF.

The V call is TRBV18, the J call TRBJ2-7; TRBD2 matches 14 bases. The CDR3 extends over 17 amino acids. The germline V gene encodes CDR1 KGHSH and CDR2 LQKENI. J gave up 2 bases and V 5 bases, and 8 bases lay outside the gene matches. CDR3 sequence: CASSSGLAGELAYEQYF. The CDR3 region has the DNA TGTGCCAGCTCATCGGGACTAGCGGGAGAATTGGCCTACGAGCAGTACTTC.

The chain carries TRBV24-1 and TRBJ2-6, with D possibly matching TRBD1 (6 bases). CDR3 size: 17 residues. CDR1 is KGHDR, CDR2 SFDVKD, per germline. V dropped 2 bases and J dropped 3 bases, with 13 bases sitting between them. The CDR3 DNA reads TGTGCCACCAGTGATTGGAACAGGGATTTTGGGGCCAACGTCCTGACTTTC. The encoded protein is CATSDWNRDFGANVLTF.

V is TRBV6-4 and J is TRBJ2-5; 13 bases map to TRBD2. CDR3 length equals 13 residues. The ends lost 4 bases at V and 7 bases at J; junction bases unmatched: 0. Germline lookup yields CDR1 MRHNA and CDR2 SNTAGT. The CDR3 DNA reads TGTGCCAGCAGTGGGACTAGCGGGGGGACCCAGTACTTC. It translates to CASSGTSGGTQYF.